This is a list of T cell receptor beta chains from one sample in a study of blood T cell repertoires in COVID-19. This table comes from immunoSEQ multiplex PCR, and its TCRdb copy is limited to in-frame clones, with some not included. The sample yields a few hundred thousand clones, 88% seen once. The sample was peripheral blood. Receptors originate from a man in his 60s who had recovered from COVID-19. CDR3s include the opening cysteine and the closing phenylalanine or tryptophan. The order of the fields is J gene, D gene, V gene, clone size, CDR3 DNA, CDR3 protein. A D gene is named only where the DNA matches it firmly. Clone size is stated in some rows and not others, as once, few, many or a class when expanded.

J gene: TRBJ2-7
D gene: TRBD2
V gene: TRBV2
clone size: -
CDR3 DNA: TGTGCCAGCGGAGGCCGACTAGCGGGGCACGAGCAGTACTTC
CDR3 protein: CASGGRLAGHEQYF

J gene: TRBJ1-2
D gene: TRBD1
V gene: TRBV7-9
clone size: -
CDR3 DNA: TGTGCCAGCAGCTTAACCGGGACAGGGGGAGGCTACACCTTC
CDR3 protein: CASSLTGTGGGYTF

J gene: TRBJ2-3
D gene: -
V gene: TRBV25-1
clone size: -
CDR3 DNA: TGTGCCAGCAGTGAATATTTGGCAAGCACAGATACGCAGTATTTT
CDR3 protein: CASSEYLASTDTQYF

J gene: TRBJ2-1
D gene: TRBD2
V gene: TRBV6-2/TRBV6-3
clone size: -
CDR3 DNA: TGTGCCAGCAGTTACTCTGTAGGACTAGCGGACAATGAGCAGTTCTTC
CDR3 protein: CASSYSVGLADNEQFF

J gene: TRBJ2-3
D gene: TRBD2
V gene: TRBV7-9
clone size: -
CDR3 DNA: TGTGCCAGCAGCTTTTCTTACGGACTAGCGGGGGCTAGCACAGATACGCAGTATTTT
CDR3 protein: CASSFSYGLAGASTDTQYF

J gene: TRBJ1-1
D gene: -
V gene: TRBV10-3
clone size: -
CDR3 DNA: TGTGCCATCAGTCCCGCTACAGGGAGGAACACTGAAGCTTTCTTT
CDR3 protein: CAISPATGRNTEAFF

J gene: TRBJ1-1
D gene: -
V gene: TRBV19
clone size: -
CDR3 DNA: TGTGCCAGTAGTAATACTCAAACTGTGAACACTGAAGCTTTCTTT
CDR3 protein: CASSNTQTVNTEAFF

J gene: TRBJ2-2
D gene: TRBD2
V gene: TRBV7-9
clone size: -
CDR3 DNA: TGTGCCAGCAGCTTACGGGGGGTAAAAACCGGGGAGCTGTTTTTT
CDR3 protein: CASSLRGVKTGELFF

J gene: TRBJ2-7
D gene: -
V gene: TRBV3-1/TRBV3-2
clone size: -
CDR3 DNA: TGTGCCAGCAGCCACAGGGGGGCGGGAGAGCAGTACTTC
CDR3 protein: CASSHRGAGEQYF

J gene: TRBJ2-5
D gene: TRBD2
V gene: TRBV7-2
clone size: -
CDR3 DNA: TGTGCCAGCAGCTTACGGGCGGGGGGAGTCGAGACCCAGTACTTC
CDR3 protein: CASSLRAGGVETQYF

J gene: TRBJ1-6
D gene: -
V gene: TRBV16
clone size: -
CDR3 DNA: TGTGCCAGCAGCCCGGAACAGGGTGCTGATAATTCACCCCTCCACTTT
CDR3 protein: CASSPEQGADNSPLHF

J gene: TRBJ1-2
D gene: -
V gene: TRBV30
clone size: -
CDR3 DNA: TGTGCCTGGAGTGTATATGGAGGGACGACGATGGGCTACACCTTC
CDR3 protein: CAWSVYGGTTMGYTF

J gene: TRBJ1-6
D gene: -
V gene: TRBV20-1
clone size: -
CDR3 DNA: TGCAGTGCTAGTCGTGGGGGGTTGGGATCACCCCTCCACTTT
CDR3 protein: CSASRGGLGSPLHF

J gene: TRBJ2-1
D gene: -
V gene: TRBV7-2
clone size: -
CDR3 DNA: TGTGCCAGCAGCCTCCAAAGACAGGCTGGTCTGTTCTTC
CDR3 protein: CASSLQRQAGLFF

J gene: TRBJ1-2
D gene: TRBD1
V gene: TRBV27
clone size: -
CDR3 DNA: TGTGCCAGCAGTTCCCGGGACAGCTATGGCTACACCTTC
CDR3 protein: CASSSRDSYGYTF

J gene: TRBJ2-3
D gene: -
V gene: TRBV30
clone size: -
CDR3 DNA: TGTGCCTGGAGCGCGAAAATGATTAGCAAGACAGATACGCAGTATTTT
CDR3 protein: CAWSAKMISKTDTQYF

J gene: TRBJ1-1
D gene: -
V gene: TRBV14
clone size: -
CDR3 DNA: TGTGCCAGCAGCCAGTACCTGAGCACTGAAGCTTTCTTT
CDR3 protein: CASSQYLSTEAFF

J gene: TRBJ2-7
D gene: -
V gene: TRBV9
clone size: few
CDR3 DNA: TGTGCCAGCAGCGTAGGAGGGAGCTCCTACGAGCAGTACTTC
CDR3 protein: CASSVGGSSYEQYF

J gene: TRBJ2-5
D gene: -
V gene: TRBV5-5
clone size: -
CDR3 DNA: TGTGCCAGCAGCTTTGGGGGGCAAGAGACCCAGTACTTC
CDR3 protein: CASSFGGQETQYF

J gene: TRBJ1-5
D gene: -
V gene: TRBV24-1
clone size: -
CDR3 DNA: TGTGCCACCACCTTCAGGTTGCAAAAGGGAGGGCCAGGGTATAGCAATCAGCCCCAGCATTTT
CDR3 protein: CATTFRLQKGGPGYSNQPQHF

J gene: TRBJ2-7
D gene: TRBD1
V gene: TRBV10-3
clone size: -
CDR3 DNA: TGTGCCATCAGTACAGGACAGGAGAGCTACGAGCAGTACTTC
CDR3 protein: CAISTGQESYEQYF

J gene: TRBJ1-5
D gene: TRBD1
V gene: TRBV18
clone size: -
CDR3 DNA: TGTGCCAGCTCACCACTGGGCGGGACAGGGGATCAGCCCCAGCATTTT
CDR3 protein: CASSPLGGTGDQPQHF

J gene: TRBJ2-5
D gene: TRBD2
V gene: TRBV6-8
clone size: -
CDR3 DNA: TGTGCCAATAGCACGGCGGGGCGGGGGAAAGAGTGGAAGACCCAGTACTTC
CDR3 protein: CANSTAGRGKEWKTQYF

J gene: TRBJ2-3
D gene: TRBD2
V gene: TRBV7-2
clone size: -
CDR3 DNA: TGTGCCAGCAGCTTAGCCCTAGCGGGGAAGGATACGCAGTATTTT
CDR3 protein: CASSLALAGKDTQYF

J gene: TRBJ1-2
D gene: TRBD1
V gene: TRBV5-1
clone size: few
CDR3 DNA: TGCGCCAGCAGCCCGACAGGGGAGAACTATGGCTACACCTTC
CDR3 protein: CASSPTGENYGYTF

J gene: TRBJ2-7
D gene: -
V gene: TRBV7-8
clone size: -
CDR3 DNA: TGTGCCAGCAGCTTAGAGGATTCCGAACAGGCCCCCTACGAGCAGTACTTC
CDR3 protein: CASSLEDSEQAPYEQYF

J gene: TRBJ2-1
D gene: -
V gene: TRBV13
clone size: -
CDR3 DNA: TGTGCCAGCAGCTTAGACTCGATCCGATACAATGAGCAGTTCTTC
CDR3 protein: CASSLDSIRYNEQFF

J gene: TRBJ1-1
D gene: -
V gene: TRBV12-3/TRBV12-4
clone size: -
CDR3 DNA: TGTGCCAGCAGTTTTGGCAGGGCGGAAGCTTTCTTT
CDR3 protein: CASSFGRAEAFF

J gene: TRBJ2-3
D gene: TRBD1
V gene: TRBV19
clone size: -
CDR3 DNA: TGTGCCAGTAGCCCCCGTGGACAGGGTTGTTGTAACACAGATACGCAGTATTTT
CDR3 protein: CASSPRGQGCCNTDTQYF

J gene: TRBJ2-1
D gene: -
V gene: TRBV6-2/TRBV6-3
clone size: -
CDR3 DNA: TGTGCCAGCAGTAAGCCGGGCAATGAGCAGTTCTTC
CDR3 protein: CASSKPGNEQFF

J gene: TRBJ2-7
D gene: TRBD1
V gene: TRBV19
clone size: -
CDR3 DNA: TGTGCCAGTGGAACAGGGGGCGAGCAGTACTTC
CDR3 protein: CASGTGGEQYF

J gene: TRBJ1-5
D gene: -
V gene: TRBV19
clone size: -
CDR3 DNA: TGTGCCAGTAGTATAGTGGCGGGGTTGAGTCAGCCCCAGCATTTT
CDR3 protein: CASSIVAGLSQPQHF

J gene: TRBJ1-6
D gene: -
V gene: TRBV12-5
clone size: few
CDR3 DNA: TGTGCTAGTGGTTTACAGGGTAACAGTTCACCCCTCCACTTT
CDR3 protein: CASGLQGNSSPLHF

J gene: TRBJ1-4
D gene: -
V gene: TRBV6-5
clone size: -
CDR3 DNA: TGTGCCAGCAGTTACTCACGTCGGAGGGTCGGAGAAAAACTGTTTTTT
CDR3 protein: CASSYSRRRVGEKLFF

J gene: TRBJ1-2
D gene: -
V gene: TRBV7-9
clone size: -
CDR3 DNA: TGTGCCAGCAGCTCCGGGAGGGATGGCTATGGCTACACCTTC
CDR3 protein: CASSSGRDGYGYTF

J gene: TRBJ2-7
D gene: TRBD1
V gene: TRBV6-1
clone size: few
CDR3 DNA: TGTGCCAGCAGTGAGGGTACAGGGGTTGTCTACGAGCAGTACTTC
CDR3 protein: CASSEGTGVVYEQYF

J gene: TRBJ1-2
D gene: TRBD1
V gene: TRBV4-1
clone size: -
CDR3 DNA: TGCGCCAGCAGCCTGAGGGGGACAGGGGGCCCGGCTGGCTACACCTTC
CDR3 protein: CASSLRGTGGPAGYTF

J gene: TRBJ1-2
D gene: -
V gene: TRBV2
clone size: -
CDR3 DNA: TGTGCCAGCAGTCGTGTCGGGGGGACGATCTATGGCTACACCTTC
CDR3 protein: CASSRVGGTIYGYTF

J gene: TRBJ1-2
D gene: -
V gene: TRBV5-1
clone size: -
CDR3 DNA: TGCGCCAGCAGCTTGGACAGCGGAATCTATGGCTACACCTTC
CDR3 protein: CASSLDSGIYGYTF

J gene: TRBJ2-1
D gene: TRBD1
V gene: TRBV6-5
clone size: once
CDR3 DNA: TGTGCCAGCAGTTACCAGAATACAGGGGTAGGGCAGTTCTTC
CDR3 protein: CASSYQNTGVGQFF

J gene: TRBJ2-5
D gene: TRBD2
V gene: TRBV3-1/TRBV3-2
clone size: -
CDR3 DNA: TGTGCCAGCAGCGTTAACGCAAGGCGCGGGGGGGCCCAAGAGACCCAGTACTTC
CDR3 protein: CASSVNARRGGAQETQYF

J gene: TRBJ1-6
D gene: -
V gene: TRBV6-5
clone size: -
CDR3 DNA: TGTGCCAGCAGTTACCTAGGGAGTAATTCACCCCTCCACTTT
CDR3 protein: CASSYLGSNSPLHF

J gene: TRBJ2-7
D gene: TRBD1
V gene: TRBV6-5
clone size: -
CDR3 DNA: TGTGCCAGCAGTTACTGGGACAGCCGCAACGAGCAGTACTTC
CDR3 protein: CASSYWDSRNEQYF

J gene: TRBJ1-1
D gene: -
V gene: TRBV19
clone size: -
CDR3 DNA: TGTGCCAGTACCCCCCGGACAGTACCTAACACTGAAGCTTTCTTT
CDR3 protein: CASTPRTVPNTEAFF

J gene: TRBJ2-7
D gene: -
V gene: TRBV13
clone size: -
CDR3 DNA: TGTGCCAGCAGCCCTAGACTGGGGACACCCTACGAGCAGTACTTC
CDR3 protein: CASSPRLGTPYEQYF

J gene: TRBJ2-7
D gene: TRBD2
V gene: TRBV3-1/TRBV3-2
clone size: -
CDR3 DNA: TGTGCCAGCAGCTTCCGGAGGAGCGGGGGGGCTATCGAGCAGTACTTC
CDR3 protein: CASSFRRSGGAIEQYF

J gene: TRBJ1-2
D gene: TRBD1
V gene: TRBV7-8
clone size: -
CDR3 DNA: TGTGCCAGCAGTGTTGACAGGGTAGTGTATGGCTACACCTTC
CDR3 protein: CASSVDRVVYGYTF

J gene: TRBJ1-2
D gene: -
V gene: TRBV6-5
clone size: -
CDR3 DNA: TGTGCCAGCGCCCCCCCGGGAATTAACTATGGCTACACCTTC
CDR3 protein: CASAPPGINYGYTF

J gene: TRBJ1-5
D gene: -
V gene: TRBV5-6
clone size: few
CDR3 DNA: TGTGCCAGCAGCTGGGGCCAGAATCAGCCCCAGCATTTT
CDR3 protein: CASSWGQNQPQHF

J gene: TRBJ2-1
D gene: TRBD1
V gene: TRBV24-1
clone size: -
CDR3 DNA: TGTGCCACCAGTGATGCTCCGGGACAGGGGTTTTCCAATGAGCAGTTCTTC
CDR3 protein: CATSDAPGQGFSNEQFF

J gene: TRBJ1-1
D gene: -
V gene: TRBV19
clone size: -
CDR3 DNA: TGTGCCAGTAGCATACAGTGGGAAGCTTTCTTT
CDR3 protein: CASSIQWEAFF

J gene: TRBJ2-7
D gene: -
V gene: TRBV7-9
clone size: -
CDR3 DNA: TGTGCCAGCAGCTTAGCAGGACTTCCCGTGTCTAGCGACCCCTACGAGCAGTACTTC
CDR3 protein: CASSLAGLPVSSDPYEQYF

J gene: TRBJ1-6
D gene: -
V gene: TRBV4-1
clone size: -
CDR3 DNA: TGCGCCAGCAGCCAACCAGGGACTACCGGGCGTATACCCCTCCACTTT
CDR3 protein: CASSQPGTTGRIPLHF

J gene: TRBJ1-1
D gene: TRBD1
V gene: TRBV19
clone size: -
CDR3 DNA: TGTGCCAGTAGCCGGGACAGGGAGACTGAAGCTTTCTTT
CDR3 protein: CASSRDRETEAFF

J gene: TRBJ2-7
D gene: TRBD2
V gene: TRBV6-2/TRBV6-3
clone size: -
CDR3 DNA: TGTGCCAGCAGTTCCAGAAGGACTAGCGCGAGAGGGGAGCAGTACTTC
CDR3 protein: CASSSRRTSARGEQYF

J gene: TRBJ2-1
D gene: -
V gene: TRBV9
clone size: -
CDR3 DNA: TGTGCCAGCAGCGTAGGTCAGACAGTAAACAATGAGCAGTTCTTC
CDR3 protein: CASSVGQTVNNEQFF